Listed below are T cell receptor beta chains from one sample, sequenced in a study of T cell clusters in autoimmune cytopenias. From the multiplex PCR reads, TCRdb lists one entry per CDR3 protein and no DNA. The sample includes over 6,000 distinct CDR3 sequences. These data were also reused for a study on T cell repertoires in aging, cancer and after chemotherapy.

The sample was peripheral blood. These receptors came from a human donor in good health. The CDR3 runs from the conserved cysteine through the conserved F or W. The size of a clone is reported for some rows only, either as once, few or many, or as a class for expanded clones.

TRBV18,TRBJ2-2,-,CASSLSGMNTGELFF
TRBV18,TRBJ2-3,-,CASSPEPGQGESTDTQYF
TRBV5-4,TRBJ2-1,-,CASGGTGTGRYNEQFF
TRBV6-5,TRBJ1-5,-,CASSRDLDQPQHF
TRBV5-6,TRBJ1-6,medium-sized,CASSFRGRGSPLHF
TRBV5-6,TRBJ1-1,-,CASSLGSYRLEAFF
TRBV6-2/TRBV6-3,TRBJ2-5,-,CASSSGVQETQYF
TRBV18,TRBJ1-6,-,CATSLDSPLHF
TRBV5-6,TRBJ2-5,medium-sized,CASSLYGTGETIGEETQYF
TRBV18,TRBJ2-7,-,CAISLRWGTTLYEQYF
TRBV6-2/TRBV6-3,TRBJ2-7,-,CASTIKGESYEQYF
TRBV24-1,TRBJ1-6,-,CATRLNSPLHF
TRBV10-3,TRBJ2-2,-,CAISEYRDRDTGELFF
TRBV15,TRBJ1-2,-,CATSRDGRIGYTF
TRBV6-6,TRBJ2-1,-,CASSYASSTSSEQFF
TRBV6-4,TRBJ2-1,-,CASSVDETSGYNEQFF
TRBV5-5,TRBJ2-7,-,CASKPGGGLAGELSYEQYF
TRBV6-5,TRBJ1-2,medium-sized,CASSYRAPTDGYTF
TRBV15,TRBJ1-3,-,CATSRDEGAAGSGNTIYF
TRBV10-3,TRBJ1-2,-,CAISTYREHDYGYTF
TRBV6-4,TRBJ1-2,-,CASSDTPQGLQGYTF
TRBV18,TRBJ2-3,-,CASSPETGDTQYF
TRBV18,TRBJ2-1,-,CASSPRGDGLAGVEQFF
TRBV19,TRBJ1-1,-,CASSMMAGGGTEAFF
TRBV6-2/TRBV6-3,TRBJ1-6,-,CASSPPGQGYWEMDSPLHF
TRBV10-3,TRBJ1-1,-,CASYRGQGRTEAFF
TRBV29-1,TRBJ2-7,medium-sized,CSVEKGGTGIYEQYF
TRBV12-3/TRBV12-4,TRBJ1-2,-,CASSFAGQGRFGYTF
TRBV7-6,TRBJ2-5,-,CASSSGQGSVTQYF